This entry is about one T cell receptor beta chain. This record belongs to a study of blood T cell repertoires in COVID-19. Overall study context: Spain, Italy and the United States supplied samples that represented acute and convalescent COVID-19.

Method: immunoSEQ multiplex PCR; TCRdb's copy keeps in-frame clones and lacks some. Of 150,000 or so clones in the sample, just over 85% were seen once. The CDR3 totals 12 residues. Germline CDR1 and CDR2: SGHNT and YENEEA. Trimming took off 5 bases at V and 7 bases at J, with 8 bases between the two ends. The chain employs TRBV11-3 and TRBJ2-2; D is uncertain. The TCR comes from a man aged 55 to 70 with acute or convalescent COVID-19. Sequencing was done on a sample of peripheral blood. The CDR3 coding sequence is TGTGCCAGCAGCCCCGGAGTCGGGGAGCTGTTTTTT. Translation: CASSPGVGELFF.